This T cell receptor (beta chain) was documented in a study of T-cell memory formation after mild COVID-19. Notes on the study in general: Balance between CD4 and CD8 was seen in clones contracting day 15 to 85, and a CD4+ lean was seen in later expanders. The SARS-CoV-2 specificity of second-wave clones reaching peak at day 37 remained unverified. CD4+ contracting clones were found mainly in CM and EM, and CD8+ ones in EMRA.

Using its own MiXCR run on the 5' RACE reads, TCRdb lists one record per CDR3 protein. The data contain about 180,000 distinct CDR3 sequences, 18% of them singletons. The V gene end was trimmed by 0 bases and the J gene end by 4 bases; junction bases not matched to a gene: 2. Germline lookup yields CDR1 SGHNT and CDR2 YYREEE (reference sequence). This CDR3 has 15 amino acids. Details on this clonotype: The target antigen is unknown.

The sequenced sample consisted of PBMCs or a T cell subset sorted from them (not recorded which). The sequence came from a man between 18 and 29 years old who had mild COVID-19 (a few samples of this study predate the infection). Cell type and time point are not known. The chain has TRBV5-4 and TRBJ1-5; 9 bases fit TRBD1. CDR3 coding DNA: TGTGCCAGCAGCTTGGATGGGACAGGGAATCAGCCCCAGCATTTT. Protein sequence: CASSLDGTGNQPQHF.